Each of the 32 T cell receptor beta chains below was sequenced from the same sample in a study of T cell repertoires in cytomegalovirus infection. Antigens for these TCRs are unknown. TCRdb redid the calling of the reads with MiXCR, one entry per CDR3 protein. In the table there are roughly 990,000 distinct CDR3 sequences, approximately 32% of which are singletons. The sequences come from cultured CD8+ T cells from PBMCs, collected from culture after CMV antigen stimulation. These receptors all come from a human donor in good health (CMV status not recorded). Some clones in this sample may be carry-over from other donors' samples.

V gene TRBV5-4 combines with J gene TRBJ1-4; D may be TRBD1 (5 bases). The V gene lost 5 bases and the J gene lost 4 bases, with 12 bases spanning the gap. The germline V gene has CDR1 SGHNT and CDR2 YYREEE (reference sequence). CDR3 length equals 14 residues. DNA of the CDR3: TGTGCCAGCAGAAGTTGGGGACTTAATGAAAAACTGTTTTTT. Translating gives CASRSWGLNEKLFF.

In this sample, this clonotype turned up a few times. The chain couples TRBV10-3 to TRBJ2-3; D may be TRBD1 (5 bases). Germline V lookup: CDR1 ENHRY, CDR2 SYGVKD. The CDR3 spans 12 residues. V was cut by 6 bases and J by 2 bases, with 6 bases left in between. The CDR3 DNA follows: TGTGCCATCAGGACAGCCACAGATACGCAGTATTTT. Residues: CAIRTATDTQYF.

The chain couples TRBV6-1 to TRBJ2-1; D ambiguous. The CDR3 has 14 amino acids. V was pared by 1 base and J by 11 bases, with 15 bases between. The germline V gene encodes CDR1 MNHNS and CDR2 SASEGT. The CDR3 sequence: CASSEVVANPQQFF. CDR3 in DNA: TGTGCCAGCAGTGAAGTGGTGGCCAACCCCCAGCAGTTCTTC.

This clonotype was observed once. The J gene is TRBJ1-3, the V gene TRBV6-6; 7 nucleotides line up with TRBD1. The CDR3 length is 13 residues. Germline CDR1 and CDR2: MNHNY and SVGAGI (reference sequence). Trimming at V came to 8 bases and at J to 3 bases, leaving 4 bases not matched to a gene. The CDR3 coding sequence is TGTGCCAGCTTTACAGGGGTTGGAAACACCATATATTTT. This encodes CASFTGVGNTIYF.

This clonotype showed up just a few times. This sequence joins TRBV12-5 and TRBJ2-1; D is undetermined. The CDR3 loop spans 12 amino acids. Trimming took 2 bases from V and 10 from J, leaving 9 bases between them. Germline CDR1 reads LGHNT; CDR2 reads FRNRAP. CDR3 in DNA: TGTGCTAGTGGTTTGAGGGTGGGCGAGCAGTTCTTC. It codes for CASGLRVGEQFF.

The gene calls are TRBV10-3 and TRBJ2-7; D remains ambiguous. The CDR3 sequence is 16 residues long. V was pared by 7 bases and J by 5 bases, with 24 bases between. Germline V gene data show CDR1 as ENHRY and CDR2 as SYGVKD. In DNA form, the CDR3 reads TGTGCCATCAACGACCTAGAGACACCACCCGACGACGAGCAGTACTTC. Protein product: CAINDLETPPDDEQYF.

The chain carries TRBV29-1 and TRBJ2-2, with D perhaps matching TRBD2 (6 bases). The V end lost 4 bases, the J end lost 6 bases, and 15 bases lay between the germline ends. The CDR3 length is 14 residues. The V gene's germline CDR1 is SQVTM and CDR2 ANQGSEA. The CDR3 sequence: CSVGGGARPGELFF. In nucleotides, the CDR3 is TGCAGCGTTGGCGGAGGGGCGCGTCCCGGGGAGCTGTTTTTT.

The J gene is TRBJ1-1, the V gene TRBV6-5; the match to TRBD1 covers 7 bases. The CDR3 covers 14 residues. CDR1 MNHEY and CDR2 SVGAGI come from the germline V gene. V shed 4 bases, J shed 10 bases, and the junction held 12 bases outside the gene matches. The CDR3 reads CASSSGTVHIVAFF. The CDR3 nucleotides read TGTGCCAGCAGTTCCGGGACAGTTCATATTGTAGCTTTCTTT.

This clonotype was seen ten or more times. The rearrangement joins TRBV7-2 to TRBJ2-1, with D perhaps TRBD2 (6 bases). The CDR3 has 17 amino acids. V gave up 1 base and J gave up 1 base, with 14 bases separating them. CDR1 SGHTA and CDR2 FQGNSA come from the germline V gene. The CDR3 spells CASSLETGLISYNEQFF. In DNA form, the CDR3 reads TGTGCCAGCAGCTTAGAGACGGGACTCATTTCCTACAATGAGCAGTTCTTC.

A few counts support this clonotype. The rearrangement uses TRBV7-9 and TRBJ2-1; no reliable D call. Trimming pared 7 bases from V and 9 bases from J, leaving 13 bases between. CDR3 length equals 12 residues. Germline V gene lookup returns CDR1 SEHNR and CDR2 FQNEAQ (reference sequence). The CDR3 coding sequence is TGTGCCAGCAACCTAGGACGGAGTGAGCAGTTCTTC. Translated: CASNLGRSEQFF.

The V and J genes are TRBV20-1 and TRBJ2-4, with 8 bases lining up with TRBD2. This CDR3 comprises 14 residues. Germline CDR1 and CDR2: DFQATT and SNEGSKA (reference sequence). The V gene end was trimmed by 3 bases and the J gene end by 0 bases; junction bases not matched to a gene: 1. The CDR3 reads CSASGRGAKNIQYF. Here the CDR3 DNA reads TGCAGTGCTAGCGGGAGGGGAGCCAAAAACATTCAGTACTTC.

This clonotype was seen a handful of times. The chain employs TRBV5-6 and TRBJ2-7; D is tentatively TRBD1 or TRBD2 (5 bases each). The germline gives CDR1 SGHDT, CDR2 YYEEEE. The V and J ends lost 4 bases and 0 bases respectively, with 17 bases between them. There are 16 residues in the CDR3. This CDR3 reads CASSLSGTVYSYEQYF. In nucleotides, the CDR3 is TGTGCCAGCAGCCTCTCCGGGACGGTCTACTCCTACGAGCAGTACTTC.

The rearrangement links TRBV14 to TRBJ1-1; D is unresolved. Germline V gene sequence: CDR1 SGHDN, CDR2 FVKESK. The CDR3 contains 13 residues. V dropped 0 bases and J dropped 11 bases, with 13 bases sitting between them. CDR3 DNA: TGTGCCAGCAGCCAAGATCTCCCGAATAGGGCTTTCTTT. The encoded protein is CASSQDLPNRAFF.

The chain joins TRBV29-1 to TRBJ1-2; the D is unclear. CDR3 size: 11 residues. Germline values: CDR1 SQVTM, CDR2 ANQGSEA. The V end was cut by 5 bases, the J end by 2 bases, with 6 bases between. The CDR3 DNA reads TGCAGCGTTACGCGAAACTATGGCTACACCTTC. As protein: CSVTRNYGYTF.

The rearrangement links TRBV14 to TRBJ2-1; 8 bases match TRBD1. The CDR3 is made up of 15 amino acids. Unmatched junction bases numbered 7, after V lost 3 bases and J lost 6 bases. The germline V gene encodes CDR1 SGHDN and CDR2 FVKESK. DNA for the CDR3: TGTGCCAGCAGCCAGACCGGGACAGGATCCAATGAGCAGTTCTTC. Translation gives CASSQTGTGSNEQFF.

A single count supports this clonotype. The chain employs TRBV9 and TRBJ2-1, with 10 bases matching TRBD2. V was pared by 0 bases and J by 5 bases, with 8 bases of the junction left unmatched. Germline V lookup: CDR1 SGDLS, CDR2 YYNGEE. This CDR3 has 17 amino acids. CDR3 sequence: CASSVEGSGGSNNEQFF. For the CDR3, the DNA is TGTGCCAGCAGCGTAGAGGGTAGCGGGGGGTCCAACAATGAGCAGTTCTTC.

This clonotype was seen at least ten times. This chain links TRBV7-2 with TRBJ1-1; D remains ambiguous. Germline lookup yields CDR1 SGHTA and CDR2 FQGNSA. The CDR3 spans 17 residues. Trimming shortened V by 5 bases and J by 7 bases, and 26 bases separated the two germline ends. CDR3 nucleotide sequence: TGTGCCAGCAGCCGAGCATGGCGGGAAACGGTACGGGGTGAAGCTTTCTTT. The encoded protein is CASSRAWRETVRGEAFF. Together with reference TRBV7-2 and TRBJ1-1, the CDR3 gives the full variable domain: GAGVSQSPSNKVTEKGKDVELRCDPISGHTALYWYRQSLGQGLEFLIYFQGNSAPDKSGLPSDRFSAERTGGSVSTLTIQRTQQEDSAVYLCASSRAWRETVRGEAFFGQGTRLTVV.

The V call is TRBV12-3 or TRBV12-4, the J call TRBJ2-1; 9 positions agree with TRBD1. CDR3 size: 13 residues. V trimming: 8 bases; J trimming: 5 bases; junction bases outside the gene matches: 4. The CDR3 is CASERQGDNEQFF. CDR3 in DNA: TGTGCCAGCGAACGACAGGGGGACAATGAGCAGTTCTTC.

The rearrangement joins TRBV7-6 to TRBJ2-1, with D uncertain. Germline CDR1 reads SGHVS; CDR2 reads FNYEAQ. CDR3 length equals 13 residues. Trimming cost V 5 bases and J 4 bases, with 9 bases left between them. DNA of the CDR3: TGTGCCAGCAGCCGCCGCGGTTACAATGAGCAGTTCTTC. This translates into CASSRRGYNEQFF.

V and J are TRBV20-1 and TRBJ2-2; no reliable D call. Trimming took off 5 bases at V and 4 bases at J, with 17 bases between the two ends. The CDR3 consists of 15 residues. Germline V gene sequence: CDR1 DFQATT, CDR2 SNEGSKA (reference sequence). CDR3 sequence reads: CSAPRPIPPTGELFF. In DNA, the CDR3 is TGCAGTGCTCCACGTCCCATACCCCCCACCGGGGAGCTGTTTTTT.

This sequence joins TRBV27 and TRBJ2-2, with D hard to call. The CDR3 sequence is 17 residues long. V shed 1 base and J shed 0 bases, with 12 bases lying between them. The germline gives CDR1 MNHEY, CDR2 SMNVEV (reference sequence). DNA of the CDR3: TGTGCCAGCAGTTTATTGGCCCGACGGGCGAACACCGGGGAGCTGTTTTTT. Its protein product is CASSLLARRANTGELFF.

This clonotype has a count of ten or more. This chain connects TRBV12-3 or TRBV12-4 to TRBJ1-1; 9 positions match TRBD1. The CDR3 spans 15 residues. Trimming removed 4 bases from V and 3 bases from J; junction bases left unmatched: 6. In nucleotides, the CDR3 is TGTGCCAGCAGTTCACCGGGACAGGGATACACTGAAGCTTTCTTT. Residues: CASSSPGQGYTEAFF.

This clonotype has only a few counts. The gene calls are TRBV7-9 and TRBJ1-2; 7 bases line up with TRBD1. Trimming cost V 5 bases and J 8 bases; bases outside gene matches: 5. Per germline, CDR1 SEHNR and CDR2 FQNEAQ (reference sequence). The CDR3 contains 12 residues. CDR3 DNA sequence: TGTGCCAGCAGCCTTTGGGACAGCGGCTACACCTTC. Amino acid sequence: CASSLWDSGYTF.

The chain links TRBV9 to TRBJ2-6; D could derive from TRBD1 or TRBD2 (5 bases each). In germline, CDR1 is SGDLS, CDR2 YYNGEE. This CDR3 region has 18 residues. The ends were cut back, 2 bases at V and 3 bases at J, with 18 bases in the middle. The CDR3 DNA follows: TGTGCCAGCAGCGTGAGGTGGGACGGGGTTTATGGGGCCAACGTCCTGACTTTC. Residues: CASSVRWDGVYGANVLTF.

In its sample, this clonotype was seen a few times. V is TRBV5-1 and J is TRBJ1-3, with D maybe TRBD1 (5 bases). Trimming took 4 bases from V and 1 from J, leaving 15 bases between them. CDR1 SGHRS and CDR2 YFSETQ come from the germline V gene. This CDR3 has 16 amino acids. CDR3 DNA sequence: TGCGCCAGCAGCCCTTCGGGACGGATATCTGGAAACACCATATATTTT. This translates into CASSPSGRISGNTIYF.

The sample holds one count of this clonotype. Mismatch with germline at one junction end may stem from a read error. This chain connects TRBV7-8 to TRBJ1-1; TRBD1 matches at 9 bases. In germline, CDR1 is SGHVS, CDR2 FQNEAQ. The CDR3 has 15 residues. The CDR3 nucleotides read TGTGTCAGCAGCTTAGCGCGACAGGGGGGCACTGAAGCTTTCTTT. Translation gives CVSSLARQGGTEAFF. The full variable domain, its missing parts supplied by reference TRBV7-8 and TRBJ1-1, is GAGVSQSPRYKVAKRGQDVALRCDPISGHVSLFWYQQALGQGPEFLTYFQNEAQLDKSGLPSDRFFAERPEGSVSTLKIQRTQQEDSAVYLCVSSLARQGGTEAFFGQGTRLTVV.

J is TRBJ2-7 and V is TRBV20-1; unclear D gene. The germline V and J ends were trimmed by 2 bases and 4 bases, with 12 bases remaining between them. The length of the CDR3 is 13 residues. Germline V CDR1 and CDR2: DFQATT, SNEGSKA (reference sequence). CDR3 region: CSARTREGYEQYF. CDR3 bases: TGCAGTGCTAGAACGCGAGAAGGGTACGAGCAGTACTTC.

CDR3: CASSINELSSYNEQFF. CDR3 DNA: TGTGCCAGTAGTATTAACGAGCTGAGCTCCTACAATGAGCAGTTCTTC. V is TRBV19 and J is TRBJ2-1; no clear D. With 3 bases removed from V and 0 bases from J, the gap between germline ends came to 12 bases. CDR1 and CDR2 (germline): LNHDA, SQIVND (reference sequence). This CDR3 comprises 16 residues. The full variable domain, with the rest looked up from reference TRBV19 and TRBJ2-1, is DGGITQSPKYLFRKEGQNVTLSCEQNLNHDAMYWYRQDPGQGLRLIYYSQIVNDFQKGDIAEGYSVSREKKESFPLTVTSAQKNPTAFYLCASSINELSSYNEQFFGPGTRLTVL.

This clonotype was seen a few times. This sequence joins TRBV11-2 and TRBJ2-3; TRBD1 agrees at 12 bases. J lost 4 bases, V lost 5 bases, and 10 bases had no gene match. CDR1 is SGHAT and CDR2 is FQNNGV in the germline V gene. This CDR3 has 17 residues. The CDR3 protein is CASSPRDRGRDSDTQYF. In nucleotides, the CDR3 is TGTGCCAGCAGCCCCCGGGACAGGGGGCGCGATTCAGATACGCAGTATTTT.

This clonotype was picked up a small number of times. The chain combines TRBV7-9 with TRBJ1-4, with unresolved D. V was trimmed by 5 bases and J by 7 bases, leaving 11 bases between them. The CDR3 sequence is 13 residues long. Germline CDR1 SEHNR, CDR2 FQNEAQ (reference sequence). In nucleotides, the CDR3 is TGTGCCAGCAGCCCCGCCGGAGCTGAAAAACTGTTTTTT. It encodes CASSPAGAEKLFF.

Notes on this clonotype: The junction differs from germline at one of its ends, possibly a read error. The rearrangement links TRBV5-1 to TRBJ2-1, with TRBD1 matching over 12 bases. This CDR3 region has 20 residues. Germline V gene sequence: CDR1 SGHRS, CDR2 YFSETQ. This CDR3 is CASSLSPGQGALPPYDEQFF. The CDR3, as DNA: TGCGCCAGCAGCTTGTCCCCGGGACAGGGGGCCTTACCGCCCTACGATGAGCAGTTCTTC.

The chain recombines TRBV20-1 with TRBJ2-7; the D gene could be TRBD1 or TRBD2 (5 bases each). CDR1 and CDR2 from the germline V gene are DFQATT and SNEGSKA (reference sequence). The length of the CDR3 is 14 residues. V shed 6 bases and J shed 6 bases, with 21 bases lying between them. CDR3 sequence reads: CSAKSRAGPTEQYF. As DNA, the CDR3 is TGCAGTGCCAAGAGCAGGGCGGGCCCCACCGAGCAGTACTTC.